These T cell receptor beta chains were read from a single sample in a study of blood T cell repertoires in COVID-19. The repertoire was sequenced with immunoSEQ multiplex PCR; TCRdb's copy has only in-frame clones and lacks some. Of about 230,000 clones listed, 80% to 85% were seen once; the top ten hold roughly 30%. Sequencing was performed on peripheral blood. These receptors came from a man aged 35 to 55 with acute or convalescent COVID-19. CDR3s include the opening cysteine and the closing phenylalanine or tryptophan. Each record gives: clone size, J gene, V gene, D gene, CDR3 protein, CDR3 DNA. A D gene is named only where the DNA matches it firmly. Clone size is not always given. Where it is, it says once, few, many or a class for expanded clones.

. TRBJ1-2 TRBV9 . CASSVGVIGGPFDGYTF TGTGCCAGCAGCGTGGGGGTGATTGGGGGCCCGTTCGATGGCTACACCTTC
. TRBJ2-5 TRBV7-7 . CASSPFGPTKETQYF TGTGCCAGCAGCCCCTTCGGACCGACTAAAGAGACCCAGTACTTC
. TRBJ2-3 TRBV6-5 TRBD2 CASRAGRTVDTQYF TGTGCCAGTAGAGCGGGGCGTACCGTGGATACGCAGTATTTT
. TRBJ1-2 TRBV27 . CASSFPGGHGYTF TGTGCCAGCAGTTTCCCCGGGGGGCATGGCTACACCTTC
. TRBJ2-3 TRBV29-1 TRBD1 CSVEGTGEADTQYF TGCAGCGTTGAGGGGACAGGGGAGGCAGATACGCAGTATTTT
. TRBJ2-3 TRBV27 TRBD2 CASSQFSGGSTDTQYF TGTGCCAGCAGTCAATTTAGCGGGGGTTCCACAGATACGCAGTATTTT
once TRBJ1-1 TRBV6-5 . CASSLPYPMNTEAFF TGTGCCAGCAGTCTCCCCTACCCGATGAACACTGAAGCTTTCTTT
. TRBJ1-2 TRBV15 TRBD1 CATSRATGDYGYTF TGTGCCACCAGCAGAGCTACAGGGGACTATGGCTACACCTTC
. TRBJ2-3 TRBV11-2 . CATSKQGAGMNTQYF TGTGCCACGTCCAAACAGGGAGCCGGAATGAATACGCAGTATTTT
. TRBJ2-7 TRBV5-1 . CASSSTSGTFSYEQYF TGCGCCAGCAGCTCCACATCCGGGACTTTCTCCTACGAGCAGTACTTC
. TRBJ1-2 TRBV7-3 TRBD1 CASSLTDRVLGGYTF TGTGCCAGCAGCTTAACCGACAGGGTGTTGGGAGGCTACACCTTC
. TRBJ1-1 TRBV2 . CASSRQLNTEAFF TGTGCCAGCAGTAGACAGCTGAACACTGAAGCTTTCTTT
. TRBJ2-5 TRBV7-2 . CASSLVGREETQYF TGTGCCAGCAGCTTAGTCGGCAGGGAAGAGACCCAGTACTTC
. TRBJ2-3 TRBV10-3 TRBD2 CAIKEREVTDTQYF TGTGCCATCAAAGAGCGGGAGGTGACCGATACGCAGTATTTT
. TRBJ1-2 TRBV10-3 . CAISELVPTNYGYTF TGTGCCATCAGTGAGTTAGTACCCACTAACTATGGCTACACCTTC
. TRBJ1-2 TRBV4-1 . CASSQEDRANYGYTF TGCGCCAGCAGCCAAGAGGACAGAGCTAACTATGGCTACACCTTC
few TRBJ2-2 TRBV18 . CASSLSGSGELFF TGTGCCAGCTCACTCTCGGGATCCGGGGAGCTGTTTTTT
. TRBJ2-7 TRBV15 . CATSRTRESSYEQYF TGTGCCACCAGCAGAACCCGGGAGTCCTCCTACGAGCAGTACTTC
. TRBJ2-3 TRBV12-3/TRBV12-4 . CASSPPGDTQYF TGTGCCAGCTCTCCCCCGGGAGATACGCAGTATTTT
. TRBJ2-7 TRBV5-4 TRBD2 CASSLDAGGSLEQYF TGTGCCAGCAGCTTGGATGCGGGAGGGAGCTTGGAGCAGTACTTC
. TRBJ2-7 TRBV5-5 TRBD2 CASSLAPIQAGGPHEQYF TGTGCCAGCAGCTTGGCCCCTATTCAAGCGGGAGGGCCCCACGAGCAGTACTTC
. TRBJ2-1 TRBV14 . CASSQDIREFNEQFF TGTGCCAGCAGCCAAGATATCCGGGAGTTCAATGAGCAGTTCTTC
. TRBJ1-1 TRBV5-1 TRBD1 CASSFSPGQGKSTEAFF TGCGCCAGCAGCTTTTCCCCGGGACAGGGGAAAAGTACTGAAGCTTTCTTT
many TRBJ1-2 TRBV29-1 . CSVGRGNGYTF TGCAGCGTTGGCAGGGGAAATGGCTACACCTTC
. TRBJ2-1 TRBV6-6 TRBD2 CASSKGLAGYNEQFF TGTGCCAGCAGTAAGGGACTAGCTGGCTACAATGAGCAGTTCTTC
. TRBJ1-5 TRBV18 . CASSPAGFNQPQHF TGTGCCAGCTCACCAGCGGGGTTCAATCAGCCCCAGCATTTT
. TRBJ2-7 TRBV12-3/TRBV12-4 . CASSLTGYEQYF TGTGCCAGCAGTTTAACTGGCTACGAGCAGTACTTC
. TRBJ2-1 TRBV7-3 TRBD2 CASSSGTSVSGEQFF TGTGCCAGCAGCTCTGGGACTAGCGTTTCGGGTGAGCAGTTCTTC
. TRBJ1-5 TRBV12-3/TRBV12-4 . CASSLFGNQPQHF TGTGCCAGCAGTTTATTCGGCAATCAGCCCCAGCATTTT
. TRBJ1-1 TRBV5-1 TRBD1 CASSSGQGMNTEAFF TGCGCCAGCAGCTCGGGACAGGGCATGAACACTGAAGCTTTCTTT
. TRBJ1-1 TRBV3-1/TRBV3-2 TRBD1 CATSEGGQHFLNTEAFF TGTGCCACCTCGGAGGGGGGACAGCATTTTTTGAACACTGAAGCTTTCTTT
. TRBJ2-3 TRBV14 TRBD1 CASSQDRGTDTQYF TGTGCCAGCAGCCAGGACAGGGGCACAGATACGCAGTATTTT
. TRBJ2-7 TRBV5-5 TRBD2 CASSLRDLAEVRRQYF TGTGCCAGCAGCTTGAGGGACCTAGCGGAGGTACGACGGCAGTACTTC
. TRBJ2-1 TRBV10-3 TRBD1 CAISESGQGNNEQFF TGTGCCATCAGTGAGTCGGGACAGGGGAACAATGAGCAGTTCTTC
. TRBJ2-2 TRBV19 TRBD1 CASRQGQGLTGELFF TGTGCCAGTAGGCAGGGACAGGGATTGACCGGGGAGCTGTTTTTT
. TRBJ2-1 TRBV7-2 . CASSLLGSTGDEQFF TGTGCCAGCAGCTTACTTGGGAGTACGGGTGATGAGCAGTTCTTC
. TRBJ2-1 TRBV6-5 TRBD2 CASTGGLAVYNEQFF TGTGCCAGCACGGGGGGACTAGCGGTTTACAATGAGCAGTTCTTC
. TRBJ1-1 TRBV12-5 . CASGLETGAGITEAFF TGTGCTAGTGGTTTAGAGACAGGTGCTGGGATCACTGAAGCTTTCTTT
. TRBJ2-7 TRBV5-1 TRBD1 CASSLMQGAYEQYF TGCGCCAGCAGCTTGATGCAGGGGGCCTACGAGCAGTACTTC
. TRBJ1-2 TRBV2 . CASNSDRSNYGYTF TGTGCCAGCAATTCAGACAGATCTAACTATGGCTACACCTTC
few TRBJ1-4 TRBV29-1 . CSVEEVRPGELFF TGCAGCGTTGAAGAGGTTAGGCCTGGAGAACTGTTTTTT
. TRBJ2-1 TRBV27 TRBD1 CASSDRVSSYNEQFF TGTGCCAGCAGTGACAGGGTTAGCTCCTACAATGAGCAGTTCTTC
once TRBJ2-1 TRBV19 . CASSTRLTTLGYNEQFF TGTGCCAGTAGTACCCGCCTGACTACTCTGGGTTACAATGAGCAGTTCTTC
. TRBJ2-4 TRBV7-8 TRBD1 CASSPGDRGLAKNIQYF TGTGCCAGCAGCCCCGGGGACAGGGGACTAGCCAAAAACATTCAGTACTTC
. TRBJ2-3 TRBV7-2 TRBD1 CASSKTGGATSTDTQYF TGTGCCAGCAGCAAAACAGGGGGAGCGACTAGCACAGATACGCAGTATTTT
. TRBJ2-7 TRBV18 . CASSPPGHLFPEQYF TGTGCCAGCTCACCACCGGGACACCTCTTCCCCGAGCAGTACTTC
. TRBJ1-2 TRBV6-4 . CASSDQGLDGYTF TGTGCCAGCAGTGACCAGGGGCTCGATGGCTACACCTTC
. TRBJ2-1 TRBV7-6 TRBD2 CASSPSGASSYNEQFF TGTGCCAGCAGCCCAAGCGGGGCTAGCTCCTACAATGAGCAGTTCTTC
. TRBJ1-4 TRBV6-5 TRBD1 CASSSWTGREKLFF TGTGCCAGCAGTTCTTGGACAGGGAGGGAAAAACTGTTTTTT
. TRBJ1-4 TRBV7-9 . CASSFDGEKLFF TGTGCCAGCAGCTTCGACGGGGAAAAACTGTTTTTT
. TRBJ1-1 TRBV19 TRBD1 CASSRQGLNTEAFF TGTGCCAGTAGCCGACAGGGCTTGAACACTGAAGCTTTCTTT